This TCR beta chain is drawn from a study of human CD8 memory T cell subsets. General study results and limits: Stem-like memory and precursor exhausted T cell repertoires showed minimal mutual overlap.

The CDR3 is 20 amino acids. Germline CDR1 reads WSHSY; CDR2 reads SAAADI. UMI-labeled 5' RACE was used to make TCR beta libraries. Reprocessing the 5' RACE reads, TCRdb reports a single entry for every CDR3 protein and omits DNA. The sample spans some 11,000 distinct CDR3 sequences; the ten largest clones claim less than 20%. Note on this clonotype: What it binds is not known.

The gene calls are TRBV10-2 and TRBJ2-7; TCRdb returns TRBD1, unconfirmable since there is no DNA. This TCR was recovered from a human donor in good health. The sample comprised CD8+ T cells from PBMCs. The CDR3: CASSEVSGQGLQIYSYEQYF.